This T cell receptor (beta chain) was profiled in a study of shared T cell receptors in the human thymus. This clone has a single count. Sequencing used immunoSEQ multiplex PCR; TCRdb keeps in-frame clones, though not all of them. The repertoire holds 640,000 or so clones, with more than 70% as singletons. Trimming removed 4 bases from V and 0 bases from J; junction bases left unmatched: 6. The germline CDR1 and CDR2 sequences are LNHNV and YYDKDF (reference sequence). This CDR3 contains 16 residues. The same sample was also studied in work on human thymus T cells. That report notes: Resections that were taken during corrective heart surgery supplied the thymus tissue. There appeared to be biased usage of V and J genes in thymic and blood repertoires. Related studies noted strongly shared thymic repertoires across unrelated people.

Input material: thymocytes. The chain is built from TRBV15 and TRBJ2-1; 7 bases fit TRBD2. The sequence came from a boy in the first two years of life with a congenital heart defect. The CDR3: CATSTLAPSSYNEQFF. CDR3 sequence (DNA): TGTGCCACCAGCACACTAGCGCCGAGCTCCTACAATGAGCAGTTCTTC.